These 28 T cell receptor beta chains share one sample of origin, sequenced in a study of shared clonotypes between healthy human individuals. Produced via immunoSEQ multiplex PCR; TCRdb's table is partial and in-frame only. The sample holds approximately 2.5 million clones, approximately 93% seen once. Sequencing used naive CD4+ T cells from PBMCs. Stated subset: CD45RA+ positively selected. Every receptor here comes from a man in his late teens or twenties in good health. Some clones in this sample may be carry-over from other donors' samples.

This chain links TRBV7-7 with TRBJ2-5; D is perhaps TRBD1 (5 bases). Germline V CDR1 and CDR2: SSHAT, FNYEAQ (reference sequence). Trimming shortened V by 5 bases and J by 1 base, and 14 bases separated the two germline ends. There are 15 residues in the CDR3. The CDR3 nucleotides read TGTGCCAGCAGCCGACAGAGGAAAGGCCAAGAGACCCAGTACTTC. This codes for CASSRQRKGQETQYF.

The chain has TRBV28 and TRBJ2-7, with TRBD2 matching 10 bases. Germline loops: CDR1 MDHEN, CDR2 SYDVKM. V lost 6 bases and J lost 5; bases outside the gene matches: 4. CDR3 length equals 13 residues. The CDR3 DNA sequence: TGTGCCAGCAGGGGGACTAGCGTTCACGAGCAGTACTTC. This translates into CASRGTSVHEQYF.

This chain connects TRBV28 to TRBJ2-3; 9 bases fit TRBD2. With 5 bases clipped from V and 4 bases from J, the junction kept 7 bases outside the gene matches. The CDR3 extends over 15 amino acids. The germline V gene has CDR1 MDHEN and CDR2 SYDVKM. As DNA, the CDR3 is TGTGCCAGCAGTCCTCGGCGGGAGGGTTCAGATACGCAGTATTTT. Residues: CASSPRREGSDTQYF.

The genes are TRBV11-2 and TRBJ2-7; TRBD2 aligns across 9 bases. The CDR3 is 16 residues long. Germline V gene lookup returns CDR1 SGHAT and CDR2 FQNNGV. J lost 7 bases, V lost 5 bases, and 15 bases had no gene match. Here the CDR3 DNA reads TGTGCCAGCAGCCCCAGGGCGGCTAGCGGGGACTATGAGCAGTACTTC. Residues: CASSPRAASGDYEQYF.

The CDR3 region is CASSRSTGLYEQYF. As DNA, the CDR3 is TGTGCCAGCAGCCGATCGACAGGACTTTACGAGCAGTACTTC. The rearrangement links TRBV27 to TRBJ2-7; a possible D gene is TRBD1 (6 bases). CDR1 and CDR2 (germline): MNHEY, SMNVEV (reference sequence). With 6 bases removed from V and 4 bases from J, the gap between germline ends came to 16 bases. This CDR3 has 14 residues.

CDR3 sequence (DNA): TGTGCCGCCTCAGAAGAGGGACAGGGGGGGATCGGGGAGCTGTTTTTT. Its protein is CAASEEGQGGIGELFF. The chain uses TRBV28 and TRBJ2-2, with TRBD1 matching over 11 bases. V was pared by 11 bases and J by 7 bases, with 15 bases of the junction left unmatched. Germline V lookup: CDR1 MDHEN, CDR2 SYDVKM. The CDR3 has 16 residues.

This chain links TRBV5-1 with TRBJ1-1, with 7 bases that match TRBD1. This CDR3 is built from 14 residues. V trimming: 4 bases; J trimming: 3 bases; junction bases outside the gene matches: 6. The germline gives CDR1 SGHRS, CDR2 YFSETQ. This CDR3 reads CASSVDTGDTEAFF. DNA of the CDR3: TGCGCCAGCAGCGTCGACACAGGGGACACTGAAGCTTTCTTT.

The genes are TRBV11-2 and TRBJ2-7, with TRBD1 identical over 7 bases. Germline V CDR1 and CDR2: SGHAT, FQNNGV. The junction had 9 bases not matched to a gene; V was cut back by 3 bases and J by 4 bases. The CDR3 runs to 15 residues. As DNA, the CDR3 is TGTGCCAGCAGCTTCCTAACGGGACAGTTTTACGAGCAGTACTTC. This sequence encodes CASSFLTGQFYEQYF.

The gene calls are TRBV27 and TRBJ2-2, with 14 bases matching TRBD2. Germline V gene data show CDR1 as MNHEY and CDR2 as SMNVEV (reference sequence). This CDR3 contains 18 residues. V lost 4 bases and J lost 3; bases outside the gene matches: 7. CDR3 residues: CASSWGLAGVLYTGELFF. The CDR3 DNA sequence: TGTGCCAGCAGTTGGGGACTAGCGGGAGTACTATACACCGGGGAGCTGTTTTTT.

The gene calls are TRBV5-1 and TRBJ2-1; TRBD2 aligns across 12 bases. The germline V gene encodes CDR1 SGHRS and CDR2 YFSETQ. V dropped 1 base and J dropped 4; count of bases not matched to a gene: 9. The CDR3 is 18 amino acids. The CDR3 region is CASSLPSGRAGSYNEQFF. CDR3 nucleotides: TGCGCCAGCAGCTTGCCTAGCGGGAGGGCCGGGAGTTACAATGAGCAGTTCTTC. Full variable domain (rest looked up from reference TRBV5-1 and TRBJ2-1): KAGVTQTPRYLIKTRGQQVTLSCSPISGHRSVSWYQQTPGQGLQFLFEYFSETQRNKGNFPGRFSGRQFSNSRSEMNVSTLELGDSALYLCASSLPSGRAGSYNEQFFGPGTRLTVL.

A single count supports this clone. Other DNA sequences of this sample code for an identical CDR3. This sequence joins TRBV5-5 and TRBJ2-7, with D unclear. The germline V gene encodes CDR1 SGHKS and CDR2 YYEKEE (reference sequence). The CDR3 is made up of 12 amino acids. Trimming removed 0 bases from V and 3 bases from J, with 4 bases in between. The CDR3 spells CASSLGIYEQYF. CDR3 DNA: TGTGCCAGCAGCTTGGGTATCTACGAGCAGTACTTC.

CDR3 residues: CASSSPWVGSSGNQPQHF. In DNA form, the CDR3 reads TGTGCCAGTAGCTCCCCCTGGGTGGGGAGCTCGGGCAATCAGCCCCAGCATTTT. The chain combines TRBV19 with TRBJ1-5; no firm D call. Trimming took 6 bases from V and 2 from J, leaving 23 bases between them. Per the germline V gene, CDR1 is LNHDA and CDR2 is SQIVND (reference sequence). The CDR3 extends over 18 amino acids.

Comment on this clone: This same CDR3 is encoded by further DNA sequences in the sample. V is TRBV5-4 and J is TRBJ1-2, with D unresolved. Germline CDR1 and CDR2: SGHNT and YYREEE (reference sequence). There are 13 residues in the CDR3. Trimming stripped 4 bases from V and 0 bases from J, with 7 bases between. For the CDR3, the DNA is TGTGCCAGCAGCCCCGACACTAACTATGGCTACACCTTC. This encodes CASSPDTNYGYTF. The full variable domain, completed using reference TRBV5-4 and TRBJ1-2, is ETGVTQSPTHLIKTRGQQVTLRCSSQSGHNTVSWYQQALGQGPQFIFQYYREEENGRGNFPPRFSGLQFPNYSSELNVNALELDDSALYLCASSPDTNYGYTFGSGTRLTVV.

This clone came up once. This rearrangement joins TRBV15 to TRBJ2-7, with D unresolved. The ends were cut back, 3 bases at V and 2 bases at J, with 11 bases in the middle. The V gene's germline CDR1 is LNHNV and CDR2 YYDKDF (reference sequence). This CDR3 spans 14 amino acids. The CDR3 spells CATSSNSFPYEQYF. CDR3 bases: TGTGCCACCAGCAGCAACTCTTTCCCCTACGAGCAGTACTTC.

This clone was picked up one time. This sequence joins TRBV5-8 and TRBJ1-5; D ambiguous. The CDR3 sequence is 15 residues long. V lost 0 bases to trimming and J lost 0 bases, with 7 bases between them. The germline gives CDR1 SGHTS, CDR2 YDEGEE. CDR3 coding DNA: TGTGCCAGCAGCTTGGAGCCGAATAGCAATCAGCCCCAGCATTTT. Its protein is CASSLEPNSNQPQHF.

J is TRBJ1-5 and V is TRBV27; the D gene is possibly TRBD1 (6 bases). This CDR3 contains 15 residues. Between the trimmed V and J ends, which lost 4 bases and 3 bases, there was a span of 13 bases. Germline CDR1 reads MNHEY; CDR2 reads SMNVEV (reference sequence). CDR3 residues: CASSWAPGDNQPQHF. As DNA, the CDR3 is TGTGCCAGCAGTTGGGCACCAGGGGACAATCAGCCCCAGCATTTT.

The genes are TRBV9 and TRBJ2-6, with D possibly TRBD1 on 5 matching bases. The CDR3 runs to 15 residues. The V gene lost 1 base and the J gene lost 4 bases, with 9 bases spanning the gap. The V gene's germline CDR1 is SGDLS and CDR2 YYNGEE. CDR3 DNA: TGTGCCAGCAGCGTACAGGGCCCCGGGGCCAACGTCCTGACTTTC. Protein: CASSVQGPGANVLTF.

The V call is TRBV5-1, the J call TRBJ1-1; no clear D gene. The CDR3 covers 16 residues. In germline, CDR1 is SGHRS, CDR2 YFSETQ. Trimming removed 0 bases at V and 0 bases at J, with 12 bases between. CDR3 DNA sequence: TGCGCCAGCAGCTTGGTGGGTCCGGGGATGAACACTGAAGCTTTCTTT. Encoded protein: CASSLVGPGMNTEAFF.

Here the CDR3 DNA reads TGTGCCAGCAGTTTGGTTTCAGGGGAACAGCCCCAGCATTTT. It codes for CASSLVSGEQPQHF. The gene calls are TRBV28 and TRBJ1-5; weak D call: TRBD1 (6 bases). Germline CDR1 and CDR2: MDHEN and SYDVKM. There are 14 residues in the CDR3. Trimming removed 3 bases from V and 7 bases from J, with 13 bases in between.

The J gene is TRBJ2-7, the V gene TRBV6-5; D might be TRBD2 (5 bases). The CDR3 consists of 13 residues. The germline gives CDR1 MNHEY, CDR2 SVGAGI. The V and J ends lost 2 bases and 7 bases respectively, with 12 bases between them. The CDR3 DNA reads TGTGCCAGCAGTTACGGGCGAAGAGGGGAGCAGTACTTC. Its translation: CASSYGRRGEQYF.

The V gene is TRBV7-3, the J gene TRBJ2-2; 12 positions agree with TRBD1. Germline CDR1 reads SGHTA; CDR2 reads FQGTGA. The CDR3 has 17 residues. Trimming removed 2 bases from V and 5 bases from J; junction bases left unmatched: 6. The CDR3 here is CASSLSGDRGLTGELFF. DNA for the CDR3: TGTGCCAGCAGCTTATCAGGGGACAGGGGGCTTACCGGGGAGCTGTTTTTT.

The V and J genes are TRBV5-1 and TRBJ2-1, with 13 bases identical to TRBD2. Looked up from germline, CDR1 is SGHRS and CDR2 is YFSETQ. The CDR3 length is 16 residues. The ends lost 5 bases at V and 7 bases at J; junction bases unmatched: 9. This CDR3 is CASSPHPGLAGNEQFF. The CDR3 nucleotides are TGCGCCAGCAGTCCTCATCCGGGACTAGCGGGGAATGAGCAGTTCTTC.

The V gene is TRBV2, the J gene TRBJ2-2; the D gene is possibly TRBD2 (6 bases). The CDR3 runs 16 residues. V was trimmed by 4 bases and J by 1 base, leaving 13 bases between them. Germline assignment: CDR1 SNHLY and CDR2 FYNNEI. The CDR3 nucleotides are TGTGCCAGCAGTGCCCTTAGCGGTGAGAACACCGGGGAGCTGTTTTTT. It encodes CASSALSGENTGELFF.

This chain uses TRBV19 with TRBJ2-7; D possibly uses TRBD1 or TRBD2 (5 bases each). V lost 9 bases to trimming and J lost 2 bases, with 14 bases between them. Germline V gene data show CDR1 as LNHDA and CDR2 as SQIVND (reference sequence). The CDR3 is made up of 13 amino acids. CDR3 sequence (DNA): TGTGCCAGCGCCGGAGTGGGGGCCTACGAGCAGTACTTC. Translated, it gives CASAGVGAYEQYF.

The rearrangement joins TRBV19 to TRBJ1-2; a possible D gene is TRBD1 (5 bases). In germline, CDR1 is LNHDA, CDR2 SQIVND (reference sequence). CDR3 length: 14 residues. Trimming shortened V by 9 bases and J by 7 bases, and 21 bases separated the two germline ends. The CDR3 spells CASTPQGWGSGYTF. CDR3 DNA: TGTGCCAGCACTCCCCAGGGTTGGGGTTCTGGCTACACCTTC.

The chain recombines TRBV30 with TRBJ1-4; weak D call: TRBD1 (6 bases). The CDR3 is made up of 15 amino acids. V lost 2 bases to trimming and J lost 5 bases, with 15 bases between them. From germline, CDR1 is GTSNPN and CDR2 SVGIG (reference sequence). The CDR3 reads CAWSPRRGGNEKLFF. The CDR3, as DNA: TGTGCCTGGAGTCCTCGAAGGGGGGGGAATGAAAAACTGTTTTTT.

This chain links TRBV28 with TRBJ2-5; D is possibly TRBD1 or TRBD2 (5 bases each). Trimming cost V 5 bases and J 4 bases, with 14 bases left between them. This CDR3 is 14 amino acids long. In germline, CDR1 is MDHEN, CDR2 SYDVKM. CDR3 in amino acids: CASSPWGMGETQYF. The CDR3 bases are TGTGCCAGCAGTCCCTGGGGGATGGGAGAGACCCAGTACTTC.

The chain employs TRBV11-2 and TRBJ2-7; TRBD1 agrees at 9 bases. CDR1 is SGHAT and CDR2 is FQNNGV in the germline V gene. The CDR3 is 14 amino acids. J lost 7 bases, V lost 4 bases, and 8 bases had no gene match. The CDR3 DNA reads TGTGCCAGCAGCTCCGACAGGGGGTACGGGGAGCAGTACTTC. Amino acid sequence: CASSSDRGYGEQYF. The variable domain in full, with the rest retrieved from reference TRBV11-2 and TRBJ2-7, is EAGVAQSPRYKIIEKRQSVAFWCNPISGHATLYWYQQILGQGPKLLIQFQNNGVVDDSQLPKDRFSAERLKGVDSTLKIQPAKLEDSAVYLCASSSDRGYGEQYFGPGTRLTVT.